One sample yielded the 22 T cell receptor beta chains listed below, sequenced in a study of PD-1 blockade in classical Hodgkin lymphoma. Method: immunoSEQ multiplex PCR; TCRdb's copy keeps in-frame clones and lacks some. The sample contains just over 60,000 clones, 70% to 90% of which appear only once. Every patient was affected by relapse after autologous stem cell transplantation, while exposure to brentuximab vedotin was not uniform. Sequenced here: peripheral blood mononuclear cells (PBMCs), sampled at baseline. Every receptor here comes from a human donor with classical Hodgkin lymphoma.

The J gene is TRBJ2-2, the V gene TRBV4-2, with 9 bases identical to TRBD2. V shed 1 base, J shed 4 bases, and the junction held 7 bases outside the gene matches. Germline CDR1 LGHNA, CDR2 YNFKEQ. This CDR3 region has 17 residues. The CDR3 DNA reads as TGTGCCAGCAGCCAAGCCGTGAGCGGGGGGCTCACCGGGGAGCTGTTTTTT. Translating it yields CASSQAVSGGLTGELFF.

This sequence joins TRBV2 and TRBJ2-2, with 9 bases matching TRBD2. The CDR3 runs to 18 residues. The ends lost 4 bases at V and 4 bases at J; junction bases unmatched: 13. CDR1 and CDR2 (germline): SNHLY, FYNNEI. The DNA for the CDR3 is TGTGCCAGCAGTGTATCCCTGGCGGGGGGGCCGGGCACCGGGGAGCTGTTTTTT. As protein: CASSVSLAGGPGTGELFF.

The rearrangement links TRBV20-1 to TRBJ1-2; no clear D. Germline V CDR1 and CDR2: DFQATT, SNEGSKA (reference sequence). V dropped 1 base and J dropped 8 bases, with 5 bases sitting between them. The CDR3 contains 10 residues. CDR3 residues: CSARAVGYTF. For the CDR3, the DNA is TGCAGTGCTAGAGCGGTGGGCTACACCTTC.

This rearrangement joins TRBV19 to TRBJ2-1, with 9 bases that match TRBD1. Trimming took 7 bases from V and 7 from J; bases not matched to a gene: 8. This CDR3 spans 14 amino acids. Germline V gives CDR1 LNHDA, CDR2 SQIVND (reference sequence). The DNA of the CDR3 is TGTGCCAGTACAACGGGACAGGGCTTGAATGAGCAGTTCTTC. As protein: CASTTGQGLNEQFF.

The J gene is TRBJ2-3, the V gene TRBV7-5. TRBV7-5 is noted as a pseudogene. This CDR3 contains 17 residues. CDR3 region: CVRSLEWKVISTDTQYF. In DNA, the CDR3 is TGTGTCAGAAGCTTAGAATGGAAAGTTATTAGCACAGATACGCAGTATTTT.

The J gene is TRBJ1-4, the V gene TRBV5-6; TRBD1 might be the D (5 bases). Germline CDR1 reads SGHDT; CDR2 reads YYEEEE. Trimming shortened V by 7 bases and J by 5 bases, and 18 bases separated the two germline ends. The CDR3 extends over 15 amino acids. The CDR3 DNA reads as TGTGCCAGCTTTAACACGGGGGATGTAAATGAAAAACTGTTTTTT. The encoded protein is CASFNTGDVNEKLFF.

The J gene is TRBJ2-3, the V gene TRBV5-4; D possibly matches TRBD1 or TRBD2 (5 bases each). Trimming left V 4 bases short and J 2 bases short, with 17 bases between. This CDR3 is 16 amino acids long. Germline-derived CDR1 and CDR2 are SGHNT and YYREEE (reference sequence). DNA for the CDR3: TGTGCCAGCAGCATACAGGACTTGGGGGTCACAGATACGCAGTATTTT. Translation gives CASSIQDLGVTDTQYF.

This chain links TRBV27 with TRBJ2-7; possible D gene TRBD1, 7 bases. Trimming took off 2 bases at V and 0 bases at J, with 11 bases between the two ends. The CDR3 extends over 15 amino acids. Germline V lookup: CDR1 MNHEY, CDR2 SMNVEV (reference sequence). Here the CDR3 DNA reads TGTGCCAGCAGTTTAGGCAGGGGGGCCTCCTACGAGCAGTACTTC. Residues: CASSLGRGASYEQYF.

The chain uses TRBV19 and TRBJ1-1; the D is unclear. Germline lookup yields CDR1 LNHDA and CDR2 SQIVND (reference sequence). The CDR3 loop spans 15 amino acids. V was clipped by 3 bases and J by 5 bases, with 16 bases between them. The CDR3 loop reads CASSILGEGVTEAFF. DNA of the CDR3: TGTGCCAGTAGTATCCTGGGTGAGGGAGTAACTGAAGCTTTCTTT.

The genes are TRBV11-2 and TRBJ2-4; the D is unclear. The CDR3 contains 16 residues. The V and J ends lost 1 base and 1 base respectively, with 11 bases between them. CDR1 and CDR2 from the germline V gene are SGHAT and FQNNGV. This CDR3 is CASSLAPLGAKNIQYF. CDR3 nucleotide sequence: TGTGCCAGCAGCTTAGCCCCCCTGGGGGCCAAAAACATTCAGTACTTC.

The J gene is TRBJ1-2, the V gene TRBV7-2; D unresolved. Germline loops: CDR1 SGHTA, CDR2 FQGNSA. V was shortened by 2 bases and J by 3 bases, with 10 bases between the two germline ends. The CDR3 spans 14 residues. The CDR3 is CASSLLGRYYGYTF. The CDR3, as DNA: TGTGCCAGCAGCTTATTAGGGCGTTACTATGGCTACACCTTC. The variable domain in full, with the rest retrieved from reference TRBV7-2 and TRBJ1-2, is GAGVSQSPSNKVTEKGKDVELRCDPISGHTALYWYRQSLGQGLEFLIYFQGNSAPDKSGLPSDRFSAERTGGSVSTLTIQRTQQEDSAVYLCASSLLGRYYGYTFGSGTRLTVV.

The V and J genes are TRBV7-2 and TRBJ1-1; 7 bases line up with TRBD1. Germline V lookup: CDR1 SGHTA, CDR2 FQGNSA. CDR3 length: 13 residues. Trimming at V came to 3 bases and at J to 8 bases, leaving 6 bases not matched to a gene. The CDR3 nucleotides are TGTGCCAGCAGCTTGCTAGACAGGGACGAAGCTTTCTTT. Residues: CASSLLDRDEAFF. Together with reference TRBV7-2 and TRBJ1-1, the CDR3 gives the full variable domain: GAGVSQSPSNKVTEKGKDVELRCDPISGHTALYWYRQSLGQGLEFLIYFQGNSAPDKSGLPSDRFSAERTGGSVSTLTIQRTQQEDSAVYLCASSLLDRDEAFFGQGTRLTVV.

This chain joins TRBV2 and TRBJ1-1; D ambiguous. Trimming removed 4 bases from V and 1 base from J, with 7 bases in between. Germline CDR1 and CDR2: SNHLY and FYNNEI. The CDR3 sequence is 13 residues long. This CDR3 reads CASSAGGNTEAFF. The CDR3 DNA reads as TGTGCCAGCAGTGCGGGCGGGAACACTGAAGCTTTCTTT.

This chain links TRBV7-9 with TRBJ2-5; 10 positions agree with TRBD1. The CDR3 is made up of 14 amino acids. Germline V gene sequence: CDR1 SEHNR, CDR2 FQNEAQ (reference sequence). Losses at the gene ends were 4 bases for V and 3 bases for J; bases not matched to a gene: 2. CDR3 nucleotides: TGTGCCAGCAGCTCGACAGGGGGCGAAGAGACCCAGTACTTC. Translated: CASSSTGGEETQYF.

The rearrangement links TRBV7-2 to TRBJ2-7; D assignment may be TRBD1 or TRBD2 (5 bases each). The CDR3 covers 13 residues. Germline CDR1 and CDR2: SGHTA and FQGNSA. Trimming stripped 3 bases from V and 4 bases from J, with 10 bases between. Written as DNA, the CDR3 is TGTGCCAGCAGCTTGGGGGACGGTTACGAGCAGTACTTC. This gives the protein CASSLGDGYEQYF.

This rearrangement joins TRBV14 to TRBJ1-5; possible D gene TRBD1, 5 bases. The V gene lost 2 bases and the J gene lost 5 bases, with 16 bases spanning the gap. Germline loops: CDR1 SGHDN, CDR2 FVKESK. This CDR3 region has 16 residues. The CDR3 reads CASSQKNRWRDQPQHF. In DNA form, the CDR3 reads TGTGCCAGCAGCCAAAAAAACAGGTGGCGAGATCAGCCCCAGCATTTT.

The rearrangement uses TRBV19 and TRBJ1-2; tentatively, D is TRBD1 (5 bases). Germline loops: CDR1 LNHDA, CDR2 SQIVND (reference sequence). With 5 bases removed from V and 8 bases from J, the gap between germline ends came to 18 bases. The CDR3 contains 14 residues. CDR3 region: CASSYYGAGDGYTF. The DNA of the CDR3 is TGTGCCAGTAGTTATTACGGGGCGGGGGACGGCTACACCTTC.

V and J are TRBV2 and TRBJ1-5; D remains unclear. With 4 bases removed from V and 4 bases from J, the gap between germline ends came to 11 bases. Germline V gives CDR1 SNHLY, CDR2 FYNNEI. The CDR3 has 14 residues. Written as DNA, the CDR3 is TGTGCCAGCAGTGGGGATTTAGGTAATCAGCCCCAGCATTTT. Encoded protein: CASSGDLGNQPQHF.

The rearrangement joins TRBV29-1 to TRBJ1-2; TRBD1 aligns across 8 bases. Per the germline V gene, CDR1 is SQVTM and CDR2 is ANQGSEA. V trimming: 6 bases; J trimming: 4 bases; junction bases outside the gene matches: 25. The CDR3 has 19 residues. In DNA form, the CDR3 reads TGCAGCGTCGATCACCGGGGTTACTCGACAGGGGAATCCTTCTATGGCTACACCTTC. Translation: CSVDHRGYSTGESFYGYTF.

The CDR3 DNA reads as TGTGCCTGGGGACTATTGAACACCGGGGAGCTGTTTTTT. This codes for CAWGLLNTGELFF. This sequence joins TRBV30 and TRBJ2-2, with a possible D match to TRBD2 (6 bases). Germline V gene data show CDR1 as GTSNPN and CDR2 as SVGIG (reference sequence). V was shortened by 5 bases and J by 1 base, with 8 bases between the two germline ends. This CDR3 has 13 amino acids.

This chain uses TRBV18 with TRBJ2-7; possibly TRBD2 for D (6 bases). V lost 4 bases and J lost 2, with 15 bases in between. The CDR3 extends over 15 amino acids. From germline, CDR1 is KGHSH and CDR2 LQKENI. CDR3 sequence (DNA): TGTGCCAGCTCACAGTCCGGGACTGAGACCTACGAGCAGTACTTC. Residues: CASSQSGTETYEQYF.

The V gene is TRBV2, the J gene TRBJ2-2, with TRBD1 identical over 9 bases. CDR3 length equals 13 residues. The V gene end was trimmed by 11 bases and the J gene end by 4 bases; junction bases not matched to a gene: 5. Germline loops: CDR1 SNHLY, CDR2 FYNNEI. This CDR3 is CALRDRATGELFF. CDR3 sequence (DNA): TGTGCCCTGCGGGACAGGGCCACCGGGGAGCTGTTTTTT. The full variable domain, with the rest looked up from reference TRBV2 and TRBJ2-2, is EPEVTQTPSHQVTQMGQEVILRCVPISNHLYFYWYRQILGQKVEFLVSFYNNEISEKSEIFDDQFSVERPDGSNFTLKIRSTKLEDSAMYFCALRDRATGELFFGEGSRLTVL.